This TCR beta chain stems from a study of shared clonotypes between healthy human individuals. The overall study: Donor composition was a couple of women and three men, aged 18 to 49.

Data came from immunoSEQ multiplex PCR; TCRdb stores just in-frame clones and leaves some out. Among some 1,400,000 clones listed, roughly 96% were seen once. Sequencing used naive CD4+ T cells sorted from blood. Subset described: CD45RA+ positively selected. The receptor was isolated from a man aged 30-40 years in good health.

The CDR3 DNA follows: TGTGCCAGCAGCTTCATGGGGTCCCAATACAATGAGCAGTTCTTC. Translated, it gives CASSFMGSQYNEQFF. This chain connects TRBV5-6 to TRBJ2-1; D is uncertain. This CDR3 region has 15 residues. The germline CDR1 and CDR2 sequences are SGHDT and YYEEEE. Trimming took 2 bases from V and 4 from J, leaving 13 bases between them.